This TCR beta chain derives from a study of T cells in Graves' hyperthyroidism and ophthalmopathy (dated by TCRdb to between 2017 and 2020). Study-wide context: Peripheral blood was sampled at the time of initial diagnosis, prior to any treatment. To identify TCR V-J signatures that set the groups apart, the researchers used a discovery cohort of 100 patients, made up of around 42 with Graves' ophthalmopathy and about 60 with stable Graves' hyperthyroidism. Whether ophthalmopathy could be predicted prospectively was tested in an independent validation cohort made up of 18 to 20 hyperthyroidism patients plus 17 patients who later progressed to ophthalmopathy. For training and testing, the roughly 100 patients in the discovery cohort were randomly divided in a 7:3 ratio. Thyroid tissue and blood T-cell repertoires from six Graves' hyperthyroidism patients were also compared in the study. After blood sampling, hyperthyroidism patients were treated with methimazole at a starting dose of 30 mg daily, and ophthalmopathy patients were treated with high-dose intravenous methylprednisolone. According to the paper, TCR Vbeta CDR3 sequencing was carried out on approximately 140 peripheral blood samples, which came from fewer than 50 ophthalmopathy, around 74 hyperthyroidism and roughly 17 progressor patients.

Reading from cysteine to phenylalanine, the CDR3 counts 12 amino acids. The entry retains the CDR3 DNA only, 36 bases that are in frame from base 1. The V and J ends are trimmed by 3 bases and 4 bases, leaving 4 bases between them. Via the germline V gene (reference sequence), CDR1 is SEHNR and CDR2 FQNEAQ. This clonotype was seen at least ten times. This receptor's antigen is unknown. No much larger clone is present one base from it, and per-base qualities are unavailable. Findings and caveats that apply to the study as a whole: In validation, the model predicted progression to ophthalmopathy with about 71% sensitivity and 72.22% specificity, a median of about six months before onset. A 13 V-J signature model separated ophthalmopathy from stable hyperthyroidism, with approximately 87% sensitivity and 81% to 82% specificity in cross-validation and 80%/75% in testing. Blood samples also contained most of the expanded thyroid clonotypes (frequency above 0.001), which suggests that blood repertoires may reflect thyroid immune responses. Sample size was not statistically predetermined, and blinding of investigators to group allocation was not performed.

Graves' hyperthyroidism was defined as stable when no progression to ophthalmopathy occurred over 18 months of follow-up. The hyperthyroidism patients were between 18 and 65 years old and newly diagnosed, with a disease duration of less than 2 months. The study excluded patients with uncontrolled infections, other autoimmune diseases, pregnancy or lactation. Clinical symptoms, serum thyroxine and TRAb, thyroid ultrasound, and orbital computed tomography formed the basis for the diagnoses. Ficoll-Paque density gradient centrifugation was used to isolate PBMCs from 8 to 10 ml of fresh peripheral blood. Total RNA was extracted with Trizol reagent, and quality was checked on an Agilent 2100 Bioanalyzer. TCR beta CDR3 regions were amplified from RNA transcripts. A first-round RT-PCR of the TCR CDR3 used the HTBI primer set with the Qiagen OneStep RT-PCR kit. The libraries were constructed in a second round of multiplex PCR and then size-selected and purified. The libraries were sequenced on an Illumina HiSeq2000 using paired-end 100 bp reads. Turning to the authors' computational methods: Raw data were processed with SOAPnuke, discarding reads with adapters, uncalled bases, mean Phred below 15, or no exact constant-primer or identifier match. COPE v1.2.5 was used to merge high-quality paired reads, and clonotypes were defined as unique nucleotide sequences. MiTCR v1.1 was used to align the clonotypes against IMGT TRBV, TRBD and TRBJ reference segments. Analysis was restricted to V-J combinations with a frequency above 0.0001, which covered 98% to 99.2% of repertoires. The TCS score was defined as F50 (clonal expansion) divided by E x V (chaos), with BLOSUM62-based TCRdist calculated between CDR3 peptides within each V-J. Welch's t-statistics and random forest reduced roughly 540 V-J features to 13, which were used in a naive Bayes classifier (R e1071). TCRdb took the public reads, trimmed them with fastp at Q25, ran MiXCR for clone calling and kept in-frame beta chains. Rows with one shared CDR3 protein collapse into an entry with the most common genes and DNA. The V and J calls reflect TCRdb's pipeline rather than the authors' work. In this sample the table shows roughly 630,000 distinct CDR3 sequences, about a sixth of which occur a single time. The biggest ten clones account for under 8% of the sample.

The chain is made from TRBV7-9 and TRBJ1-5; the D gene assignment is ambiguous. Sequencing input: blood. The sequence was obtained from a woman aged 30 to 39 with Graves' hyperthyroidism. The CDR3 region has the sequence CASSFYNQPQHF. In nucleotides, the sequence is TGTGCCAGCAGCTTTTATAATCAGCCCCAGCATTTT.